The 21 T cell receptor beta chains listed next were all sequenced from one sample in a study of cytomegalovirus exposure and HLA in healthy donors. TCRdb's copy holds only in-frame clones and misses some; the assay was immunoSEQ multiplex PCR. This table holds about 200,000 clones, around nine tenths found once. The sample was PBMCs. These receptors came from a woman in her late teens or twenties in good health and CMV-seronegative.

The chain has TRBV14 and TRBJ1-2; no clear D gene. The ends were cut back, 4 bases at V and 3 bases at J, with 6 bases in the middle. CDR3 length equals 12 residues. CDR1 is SGHDN, CDR2 FVKESK, per germline. The DNA of the CDR3 is TGTGCCAGCAGCCCCGGGGACTATGGCTACACCTTC. Its protein product is CASSPGDYGYTF.

By share, this clone ranks as medium-sized. Other DNA variants within this sample encode the same CDR3. The chain carries TRBV2 and TRBJ1-2; 7 nucleotides match TRBD1. Germline CDR1 reads SNHLY; CDR2 reads FYNNEI. The trim removed 4 bases at V and 2 bases at J, leaving 4 bases unmatched. The CDR3 consists of 14 residues. CDR3 DNA: TGTGCCAGCAGTGGGGACAGCGACAACTATGGCTACACCTTC. Translated, it gives CASSGDSDNYGYTF.

The chain employs TRBV13 and TRBJ2-3; possibly TRBD1 for D (5 bases). The CDR3 is 13 amino acids. V gave up 5 bases and J gave up 6 bases, with 12 bases separating them. The germline V gene encodes CDR1 PRHDT and CDR2 FYEKMQ (reference sequence). The DNA of the CDR3 is TGTGCCAGCAGCGCATATAGGGGCGATACGCAGTATTTT. This sequence encodes CASSAYRGDTQYF.

The chain couples TRBV4-2 to TRBJ2-5, with 8 bases fitting TRBD2. V shed 4 bases, J shed 2 bases, and the junction held 9 bases outside the gene matches. The CDR3 has 16 amino acids. The germline V gene encodes CDR1 LGHNA and CDR2 YNFKEQ. The CDR3 region is CASSPQREQNQETQYF. The CDR3 region has the DNA TGTGCCAGCAGCCCCCAGCGGGAGCAAAATCAAGAGACCCAGTACTTC.

This rearrangement joins TRBV9 to TRBJ2-2, with D possibly matching TRBD2 (6 bases). CDR3 size: 16 residues. CDR1 SGDLS and CDR2 YYNGEE come from the germline V gene. V was clipped by 3 bases and J by 3 bases, with 15 bases between them. CDR3 coding DNA: TGTGCCAGCAGCGGAATGGGGGAGGATTACACCGGGGAGCTGTTTTTT. Protein sequence: CASSGMGEDYTGELFF.

The chain joins TRBV13 to TRBJ2-1; 12 bases are shared with TRBD2. Trimming took 4 bases from V and 7 from J; bases not matched to a gene: 2. CDR1 PRHDT and CDR2 FYEKMQ come from the germline V gene (reference sequence). This CDR3 comprises 14 residues. Here the CDR3 DNA reads TGTGCCAGCAGCTCGCTAGCGGGAGGGAATGAGCAGTTCTTC. It specifies CASSSLAGGNEQFF.

The chain has TRBV14 and TRBJ1-4, with D possibly matching TRBD1 (5 bases). V was pared by 1 base and J by 8 bases, with 8 bases between. Germline V lookup: CDR1 SGHDN, CDR2 FVKESK. This CDR3 has 13 amino acids. CDR3 in amino acids: CASSQVRGEKLFF. The CDR3 DNA reads TGTGCCAGCAGCCAAGTTCGGGGGGAAAAACTGTTTTTT.

The genes are TRBV29-1 and TRBJ2-3; D uncertain. Germline CDR1 SQVTM, CDR2 ANQGSEA. V was clipped by 2 bases and J by 0 bases, with 15 bases between them. The CDR3 totals 16 residues. This chain's CDR3 is CSVEFRRSSSTDTQYF. In DNA form, the CDR3 reads TGCAGCGTTGAATTTCGGAGATCTTCTAGCACAGATACGCAGTATTTT.

This chain connects TRBV28 to TRBJ2-2, with D perhaps TRBD2 (6 bases). V gave up 3 bases and J gave up 0 bases, with 8 bases separating them. Germline V lookup: CDR1 MDHEN, CDR2 SYDVKM. The CDR3 totals 15 residues. CDR3 sequence: CASSLGGPNTGELFF. The DNA of the CDR3 is TGTGCCAGCAGTTTGGGGGGACCGAACACCGGGGAGCTGTTTTTT.

The CDR3 protein is CASRRTSGRIGTDTQYF. CDR3 sequence (DNA): TGTGCCAGCCGGCGGACTAGCGGGAGAATCGGCACAGATACGCAGTATTTT. The chain combines TRBV27 with TRBJ2-3; 13 bases align to TRBD2. Germline values: CDR1 MNHEY, CDR2 SMNVEV (reference sequence). Trimming at V came to 8 bases and at J to 1 base, leaving 9 bases not matched to a gene. The CDR3 spans 17 residues.

The chain links TRBV4-1 to TRBJ2-7; 7 nucleotides line up with TRBD1. Per germline, CDR1 MGHRA and CDR2 YSYEKL. Trimming cost V 2 bases and J 5 bases; bases outside gene matches: 12. This CDR3 region has 16 residues. DNA of the CDR3: TGCGCCAGCAGCCAACAGACGCTAACAGGGGCCCACGAGCAGTACTTC. Its protein product is CASSQQTLTGAHEQYF.

This rearrangement joins TRBV5-4 to TRBJ2-1; 7 positions agree with TRBD2. The CDR3 runs to 15 residues. J was trimmed by 2 bases and V by 2 bases; bases with no gene match: 4. Germline V gene data show CDR1 as SGHNT and CDR2 as YYREEE (reference sequence). The CDR3: CASSFEAGAYNEQFF. The DNA of the CDR3 is TGTGCCAGCAGCTTTGAGGCGGGAGCCTACAATGAGCAGTTCTTC.

V is TRBV28 and J is TRBJ1-2, with D maybe TRBD1 (5 bases). Germline CDR1 is MDHEN and CDR2 is SYDVKM. Deletions cut 2 bases from V and 8 bases from J, with 15 bases between. CDR3 length equals 14 residues. CDR3 bases: TGTGCCAGCAGTTTAACTGCCAGGGTGCGGGGCTACACCTTC. This sequence encodes CASSLTARVRGYTF.

This chain links TRBV7-3 with TRBJ2-1; TRBD2 aligns across 8 bases. V dropped 1 base and J dropped 4; count of bases not matched to a gene: 18. The CDR3 sequence is 20 residues long. The germline V gene encodes CDR1 SGHTA and CDR2 FQGTGA. CDR3 sequence: CASSLRSRGSGIGHYNEQFF. In nucleotides, the CDR3 is TGTGCCAGCAGCTTAAGGAGCCGCGGTAGCGGGATCGGGCATTACAATGAGCAGTTCTTC.

This clone was observed a few times. The V gene is TRBV11-2, the J gene TRBJ2-7, with a tentative D call TRBD1 (6 bases). Germline CDR1 is SGHAT and CDR2 is FQNNGV. This CDR3 has 12 amino acids. Trimming took off 2 bases at V and 5 bases at J, with 7 bases between the two ends. CDR3 DNA sequence: TGTGCCAGCAGCTTACCAGGGGACGAGCAGTACTTC. Amino acids: CASSLPGDEQYF.

This chain joins TRBV6-1 and TRBJ2-7, with 14 bases matching TRBD2. CDR1 and CDR2 (germline): MNHNS, SASEGT. V lost 0 bases, J lost 0 bases, and 7 bases stayed unmatched. The CDR3 loop spans 19 amino acids. The CDR3 reads CASSEASYGTSGSSYEQYF. The CDR3 bases are TGTGCCAGCAGTGAAGCTTCCTACGGGACTAGCGGGAGCTCCTACGAGCAGTACTTC.

This clone was seen once. The J gene is TRBJ2-3, the V gene TRBV2; D gene ambiguous. CDR1 is SNHLY and CDR2 is FYNNEI in the germline V gene. Trimming cost V 4 bases and J 0 bases, with 5 bases left between them. The CDR3 extends over 13 amino acids. CDR3 region: CASSASSTDTQYF. CDR3 in DNA: TGTGCCAGCAGTGCTAGTAGCACAGATACGCAGTATTTT.

V usage is TRBV7-2 and J usage is TRBJ2-1; 12 bases fit TRBD1. The V gene's germline CDR1 is SGHTA and CDR2 FQGNSA. The CDR3 is 17 amino acids. Trimming at V came to 1 base and at J to 7 bases, leaving 8 bases not matched to a gene. In DNA, the CDR3 is TGTGCCAGCAGCTTAGTTGTGGGACAGGGGGCGCCTAATGAGCAGTTCTTC. It specifies CASSLVVGQGAPNEQFF.

In its sample, this clone was seen once. The chain recombines TRBV6-1 with TRBJ1-5; 7 bases line up with TRBD1. V lost 7 bases and J lost 4; bases outside the gene matches: 1. From germline, CDR1 is MNHNS and CDR2 SASEGT. This CDR3 has 12 residues. The chain's CDR3 is CASMTGNQPQHF. CDR3 nucleotides: TGTGCCAGCATGACAGGGAATCAGCCCCAGCATTTT.

V usage is TRBV20-1 and J usage is TRBJ1-2; D not certain. Germline assignment: CDR1 DFQATT and CDR2 SNEGSKA (reference sequence). The CDR3 is 10 amino acids. Trimming left V 6 bases short and J 5 bases short, with 7 bases between. CDR3 loop: CSARAYGYTF. The CDR3, as DNA: TGCAGTGCGCGGGCTTATGGCTACACCTTC.

V is TRBV14 and J is TRBJ1-5, with 7 bases lining up with TRBD1. Trimming removed 4 bases from V and 3 bases from J; junction bases left unmatched: 3. This CDR3 is built from 14 residues. Germline CDR1 reads SGHDN; CDR2 reads FVKESK. CDR3 in DNA: TGTGCCAGCAGCCCGGGACAGCACAATCAGCCCCAGCATTTT. Amino acids: CASSPGQHNQPQHF.